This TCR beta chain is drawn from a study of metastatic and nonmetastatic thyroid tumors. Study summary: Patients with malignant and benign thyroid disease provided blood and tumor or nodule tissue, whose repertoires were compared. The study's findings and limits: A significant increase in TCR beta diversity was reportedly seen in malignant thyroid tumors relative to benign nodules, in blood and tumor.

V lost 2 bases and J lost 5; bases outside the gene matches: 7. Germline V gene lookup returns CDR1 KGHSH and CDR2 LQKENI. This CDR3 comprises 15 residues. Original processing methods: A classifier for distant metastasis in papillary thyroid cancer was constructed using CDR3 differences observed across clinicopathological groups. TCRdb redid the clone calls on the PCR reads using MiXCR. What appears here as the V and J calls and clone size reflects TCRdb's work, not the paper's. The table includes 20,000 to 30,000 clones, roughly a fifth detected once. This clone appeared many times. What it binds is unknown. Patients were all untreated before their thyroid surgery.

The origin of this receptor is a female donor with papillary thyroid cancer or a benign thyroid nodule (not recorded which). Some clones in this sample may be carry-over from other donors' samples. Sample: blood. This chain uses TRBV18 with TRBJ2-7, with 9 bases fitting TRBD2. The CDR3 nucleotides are TGTGCCAGCTCACCAGTAGCGGGGGAAACCCACGAGCAGTACTTC. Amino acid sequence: CASSPVAGETHEQYF.